This TCR beta chain emerged from a study of CD8+CD57+ T cells in acquired aplastic anemia. Across the whole study: The sorted CD4+ and CD8+ cells yielded an average around 3.2 ug of DNA. As sequenced from healthy donors, CD4+ cells averaged roughly 9.9 million reads.

Investigators profiled TCR beta VDJ and CDR3 from genomic DNA template. One entry per CDR3 protein results from TCRdb running MiXCR on the reads. The sample carries more than 150,000 distinct CDR3 sequences, roughly half recorded once. Overall study findings and caveats: Comparison of patients with controls identified approximately 28 shared CD8+ CDR3 sequences. For CD8+ Simpson's diversity, patients and controls showed no significant difference.

Trimming took 7 bases from V and 2 from J, leaving 12 bases between them. CDR3 length equals 13 residues. Germline V gene sequence: CDR1 ENHRY, CDR2 SYGVKD. On this clonotype: Its target is unknown.

The rearrangement joins TRBV10-3 to TRBJ2-7; tentative D call: TRBD2 (5 bases). The clonotype was recovered from a human donor in good health. The sample consisted of sorted CD4+, CD8+, or CD8+CD57+ T cells (not recorded which) from PBMCs. The CDR3 reads CAITPGSPYEQYF. CDR3 nucleotide sequence: TGTGCCATCACCCCGGGATCCCCCTACGAGCAGTACTTC.